The 24 T cell receptor beta chains below all came from one sample that was sequenced in a study of cytomegalovirus exposure and HLA in healthy donors. The PCR had 60 Vbeta and 13 Jbeta primers. The repertoire was sequenced with immunoSEQ multiplex PCR; TCRdb's copy has only in-frame clones and lacks some. The data show around 170,000 clones, roughly 77% seen once. Sequencing used PBMCs. The receptors originated from a woman younger than 45 in good health and CMV-seropositive.

The V call is TRBV30, the J call TRBJ1-2; 12 positions agree with TRBD1. The V gene end was trimmed by 2 bases and the J gene end by 5 bases; junction bases not matched to a gene: 24. The length of the CDR3 is 21 residues. In germline, CDR1 is GTSNPN, CDR2 SVGIG (reference sequence). The DNA for the CDR3 is TGTGCCTGGAGTCCACCCGCGCCACGGGACAGGGGGCGCTGGGGACGATATGGCTACACCTTC. As protein: CAWSPPAPRDRGRWGRYGYTF.

Concerning this clone: Other DNA sequences in the sample encode the same CDR3. The rearrangement joins TRBV28 to TRBJ2-7; 7 bases match TRBD1. Germline-derived CDR1 and CDR2 are MDHEN and SYDVKM. V lost 6 bases and J lost 1; bases outside the gene matches: 3. The CDR3 is 13 amino acids. This CDR3 reads CASSLGQSYEQYF. The CDR3, as DNA: TGTGCCAGCAGCCTGGGACAGTCCTACGAGCAGTACTTC.

This clone was counted between two and nine times. The chain couples TRBV11-3 to TRBJ2-1; 8 nucleotides match TRBD2. Germline V gene sequence: CDR1 SGHNT, CDR2 YENEEA. The ends lost 3 bases at V and 2 bases at J; junction bases unmatched: 3. There are 15 residues in the CDR3. The CDR3, as DNA: TGTGCCAGCAGCTTGGACGGGGGGGCCTACAATGAGCAGTTCTTC. It is translated as CASSLDGGAYNEQFF.

The chain has TRBV7-2 and TRBJ2-3, with 9 bases fitting TRBD2. The length of the CDR3 is 17 residues. V gave up 5 bases and J gave up 2 bases; unmatched junction bases: 11. The germline V gene has CDR1 SGHTA and CDR2 FQGNSA. In nucleotides, the CDR3 is TGTGCCAGCAGCGCCTTTATAGCGGGGGCCCACACAGATACGCAGTATTTT. Protein sequence: CASSAFIAGAHTDTQYF.

The genes are TRBV2 and TRBJ2-5; TRBD2 matches at 8 bases. Germline values: CDR1 SNHLY, CDR2 FYNNEI. This CDR3 contains 13 residues. Losses at the gene ends were 6 bases for V and 5 bases for J; bases not matched to a gene: 5. As DNA, the CDR3 is TGTGCCAGCAGCCGGGGGGGCCAGGAGACCCAGTACTTC. Translation gives CASSRGGQETQYF.

This clone has a handful of counts. The chain links TRBV4-3 to TRBJ1-4, with D possibly being TRBD1 (5 bases). Deletions cut 4 bases from V and 3 bases from J, with 18 bases between. CDR3 length: 17 amino acids. Germline loops: CDR1 LGHNA, CDR2 YSLEER. In nucleotides, the CDR3 is TGCGCCAGCAGCCGAACTGGGGCGGGGGAATCTAATGAAAAACTGTTTTTT. Translation gives CASSRTGAGESNEKLFF.

Worth noting for this clone: The sample carries other DNA sequences with the same CDR3. V usage is TRBV27 and J usage is TRBJ2-7, with 12 bases that match TRBD2. CDR1 and CDR2 (germline): MNHEY, SMNVEV (reference sequence). V lost 8 bases to trimming and J lost 5 bases; unmatched junction nucleotides: 10. This CDR3 contains 15 residues. CDR3 loop: CASSDGLAGSNEQYF. CDR3 nucleotide sequence: TGTGCCAGCTCAGACGGACTAGCGGGGTCTAACGAGCAGTACTTC.

The rearrangement links TRBV19 to TRBJ2-5; 12 bases fit TRBD2. Germline V gene lookup returns CDR1 LNHDA and CDR2 SQIVND (reference sequence). The V segment lost 5 bases and the J segment 3 bases; nucleotides outside the gene matches: 4. The length of the CDR3 is 15 residues. CDR3 in amino acids: CASSPWTSGEETQYF. In nucleotides, the CDR3 is TGTGCCAGTAGTCCTTGGACTAGCGGGGAAGAGACCCAGTACTTC.

This clone has a handful of counts. Here the CDR3 reads CASGPGTYGAKLFF. In DNA, the CDR3 is TGCGCCAGCGGACCCGGGACATACGGGGCAAAACTGTTTTTT. V gene TRBV10-2 combines with J gene TRBJ1-4; weak D call: TRBD1 (6 bases). The V and J ends lost 8 bases and 10 bases respectively, with 20 bases between them. Germline V gene sequence: CDR1 WSHSY, CDR2 SAAADI. CDR3 length: 14 residues.

The chain joins TRBV4-3 to TRBJ1-2; D unresolved. CDR1 is LGHNA, CDR2 YSLEER, per germline. The CDR3 runs 13 residues. V lost 3 bases and J lost 4, with 9 bases in between. This CDR3 reads CASSQRGSYGYTF. CDR3 coding DNA: TGCGCCAGCAGCCAGCGGGGAAGCTATGGCTACACCTTC.

The chain combines TRBV14 with TRBJ2-5, with D perhaps matching TRBD1 (5 bases). Between the trimmed V and J ends, which lost 0 bases and 1 base, there was a span of 9 bases. This CDR3 has 15 residues. Germline loops: CDR1 SGHDN, CDR2 FVKESK. In DNA, the CDR3 is TGTGCCAGCAGCCAAGATACGACAGCCCAAGAGACCCAGTACTTC. It encodes CASSQDTTAQETQYF. Complete variable domain (other parts from reference TRBV14 and TRBJ2-5): EAGVTQFPSHSVIEKGQTVTLRCDPISGHDNLYWYRRVMGKEIKFLLHFVKESKQDESGMPNNRFLAERTGGTYSTLKVQPAELEDSGVYFCASSQDTTAQETQYFGPGTRLLVL.

The rearrangement joins TRBV29-1 to TRBJ2-7, with D tentatively TRBD2 (5 bases). The CDR3 contains 12 residues. Germline assignment: CDR1 SQVTM and CDR2 ANQGSEA. Between the trimmed V and J ends, which lost 4 bases and 2 bases, there was a span of 9 bases. CDR3 residues: CSVGELPYEQYF. CDR3 bases: TGCAGCGTTGGGGAGCTCCCCTACGAGCAGTACTTC.

V and J are TRBV29-1 and TRBJ1-4; D unresolved. The CDR3 contains 13 residues. V was shortened by 8 bases and J by 1 base, with 11 bases between the two germline ends. From germline, CDR1 is SQVTM and CDR2 ANQGSEA. DNA of the CDR3: TGCAGCTTCCTCGAGGGAACTAATGAAAAACTGTTTTTT. Protein: CSFLEGTNEKLFF.

The chain links TRBV4-1 to TRBJ2-1; TRBD2 might be the D (5 bases). The germline V gene has CDR1 MGHRA and CDR2 YSYEKL. Trimming shortened V by 0 bases and J by 9 bases, and 12 bases separated the two germline ends. The CDR3 has 14 residues. The CDR3 is CASSQDEGRIEQFF. The CDR3 nucleotides are TGCGCCAGCAGCCAAGACGAGGGCCGTATTGAGCAGTTCTTC.

V usage is TRBV9 and J usage is TRBJ1-2; TRBD1 might be the D (6 bases). There are 16 residues in the CDR3. Trimming removed 4 bases from V and 4 bases from J, with 20 bases in between. Germline loops: CDR1 SGDLS, CDR2 YYNGEE. The chain's CDR3 is CASSLLRGGASYGYTF. The CDR3 region has the DNA TGTGCCAGCAGCCTCTTGAGAGGGGGGGCCAGCTATGGCTACACCTTC.

The chain uses TRBV18 and TRBJ1-6, with D perhaps matching TRBD1 (5 bases). CDR1 and CDR2 from the germline V gene are KGHSH and LQKENI. V was clipped by 4 bases and J by 6 bases, with 13 bases between them. CDR3 length: 15 amino acids. Written as DNA, the CDR3 is TGTGCCAGCTCACAGCAGGGCGATTTTAATTCACCCCTCCACTTT. Protein product: CASSQQGDFNSPLHF.

This clone was seen only once. J is TRBJ1-2 and V is TRBV7-8; D is perhaps TRBD1 (6 bases). There are 13 residues in the CDR3. The germline CDR1 and CDR2 sequences are SGHVS and FQNEAQ. Trimming removed 2 bases at V and 7 bases at J, with 11 bases between. The CDR3 DNA reads as TGTGCCAGCAGCTTACTGGGGGCCGGTGGCTACACCTTC. Amino acids: CASSLLGAGGYTF.

The chain uses TRBV4-2 and TRBJ2-1; a weak D match, TRBD1 (6 bases). In germline, CDR1 is LGHNA, CDR2 YNFKEQ. Deletions cut 6 bases from V and 1 base from J, with 10 bases between. This CDR3 is built from 14 residues. CDR3 sequence (DNA): TGTGCCAGCAGATTCGGACAGTCCTACAATGAGCAGTTCTTC. Protein: CASRFGQSYNEQFF.

This clone was counted a few times. The V call is TRBV25-1, the J call TRBJ1-2; 9 nucleotides match TRBD1. The CDR3 is made up of 13 amino acids. V shed 3 bases, J shed 6 bases, and the junction held 2 bases outside the gene matches. The germline gives CDR1 MGHDK, CDR2 SYGVNS. The CDR3 sequence is CASSDWTGDGYTF. In DNA form, the CDR3 reads TGTGCCAGCAGTGATTGGACAGGGGATGGCTACACCTTC.

The rearrangement uses TRBV11-2 and TRBJ1-3; perhaps TRBD1 as D (6 bases). Germline V gene lookup returns CDR1 SGHAT and CDR2 FQNNGV. The V end was cut by 1 base, the J end by 5 bases, with 15 bases between. The CDR3 covers 16 residues. The CDR3 sequence: CASSLVGTPLRNTIYF. CDR3 in DNA: TGTGCCAGCAGCTTAGTCGGGACACCACTAAGAAACACCATATATTTT. Based on the CDR3 plus reference TRBV11-2 and TRBJ1-3, the full variable domain is EAGVAQSPRYKIIEKRQSVAFWCNPISGHATLYWYQQILGQGPKLLIQFQNNGVVDDSQLPKDRFSAERLKGVDSTLKIQPAKLEDSAVYLCASSLVGTPLRNTIYFGEGSWLTVV.

V and J are TRBV19 and TRBJ1-1; 8 bases align to TRBD1. CDR3 length equals 15 residues. J gave up 3 bases and V 5 bases, and 8 bases lay outside the gene matches. Germline lookup yields CDR1 LNHDA and CDR2 SQIVND (reference sequence). The CDR3 sequence is CASSAGQGKDTEAFF. The CDR3 DNA sequence: TGTGCCAGTAGTGCCGGACAGGGTAAGGACACTGAAGCTTTCTTT. Filled out from reference TRBV19 and TRBJ1-1, the complete variable domain reads DGGITQSPKYLFRKEGQNVTLSCEQNLNHDAMYWYRQDPGQGLRLIYYSQIVNDFQKGDIAEGYSVSREKKESFPLTVTSAQKNPTAFYLCASSAGQGKDTEAFFGQGTRLTVV.

Note on this clone: The conserved closing phenylalanine or tryptophan is absent in this CDR3, likely reflecting a read error. V gene TRBV27 combines with J gene TRBJ2-7; a weak D match, TRBD1 (6 bases). This CDR3 region has 14 residues. CDR1 is MNHEY, CDR2 SMNVEV, per germline (reference sequence). The germline V and J ends were trimmed by 6 bases and 3 bases, with 15 bases remaining between them. CDR3 nucleotide sequence: TGTGCCAGCAGCCTAGGACAGAACCACTACGAGCAGTACCTC. It is translated as CASSLGQNHYEQYL.

The CDR3 DNA reads TGTGCCAGCAGCGTGGGACAGAAGAATGAAAAACTGTTTTTT. As protein: CASSVGQKNEKLFF. V and J are TRBV5-6 and TRBJ1-4; 7 bases agree with TRBD1. Germline V gene data show CDR1 as SGHDT and CDR2 as YYEEEE. There are 14 residues in the CDR3. V shed 4 bases and J 5 bases; nucleotides not matched to a gene: 5.

About this clone: Sequence at one end of the junction differs from germline and may be a read error. The chain joins TRBV4-2 to TRBJ2-6; 9 bases match TRBD1. Germline V gene sequence: CDR1 LGHNA, CDR2 YNFKEQ. This CDR3 spans 16 amino acids. The CDR3 protein is CASSPGTGQGANGLTF. In nucleotides, the CDR3 is TGTGCCAGCAGCCCGGGGACAGGGCAAGGGGCCAACGGCCTGACTTTC.